This T cell receptor beta chain was sequenced during a study of spatial heterogeneity in lung cancer. Background on the study: Strong correlation was found between tumor-region TCR transcript counts and a T cell module score from matched bulk RNA-seq.

A unique molecular identifier was attached to every TCR cDNA molecule. TCRdb re-called the 5' RACE reads through MiXCR, storing one row per CDR3 protein. Of 15,000 to 20,000 distinct CDR3 sequences in the sample, about 6.3% were seen once. The sample's time point: sample taken at primary tumor resection. Frozen PBMC, nontumor lung or tumor provided whole RNA, which was sequenced unsorted. This clonotype counts as medium-sized (0.01 to 0.1%). Antigen: not known. With the library built for alpha chains, this beta chain is off target and its frequency is not meaningful. Findings and caveats of the study: Higher tumor mutation counts went along with higher counts of expanded intratumoral alpha and beta TCRs.

The CDR3 extends over 13 amino acids. Germline CDR1 is LGHNA and CDR2 is YSLEER. With 4 bases clipped from V and 3 bases from J, the junction kept 3 bases outside the gene matches. This chain links TRBV4-3 with TRBJ2-7; 7 positions match TRBD2. Sample: lung tumor tissue, taken at surgery. This TCR came from a male donor with early-stage non-small cell lung cancer. The CDR3 is CASSLQRDYEQYF. DNA for the CDR3: TGCGCCAGCAGCCTCCAGCGGGACTACGAGCAGTACTTC.